This record concerns one TCR beta chain sequence. This same CDR3 is encoded by further DNA sequences in the sample. The CDR3 totals 12 residues. Trimming took off 5 bases at V and 5 bases at J, with 9 bases between the two ends. This sample was taken from a study of control samples from healthy donors and cancer patients. TCRdb's table, derived via immunoSEQ multiplex PCR, lists solely in-frame clones and lacks some. This table has tens of thousands of clones, about 88% appearing once. This receptor was taken from a woman in her 70s in good health. Sequencing was performed on blood. The genes are TRBV12-3 or TRBV12-4 and TRBJ1-1, with D unclear. The CDR3 reads CASSQGFTEAFF. The CDR3 region has the DNA TGTGCCAGCAGTCAAGGGTTTACTGAAGCTTTCTTT.